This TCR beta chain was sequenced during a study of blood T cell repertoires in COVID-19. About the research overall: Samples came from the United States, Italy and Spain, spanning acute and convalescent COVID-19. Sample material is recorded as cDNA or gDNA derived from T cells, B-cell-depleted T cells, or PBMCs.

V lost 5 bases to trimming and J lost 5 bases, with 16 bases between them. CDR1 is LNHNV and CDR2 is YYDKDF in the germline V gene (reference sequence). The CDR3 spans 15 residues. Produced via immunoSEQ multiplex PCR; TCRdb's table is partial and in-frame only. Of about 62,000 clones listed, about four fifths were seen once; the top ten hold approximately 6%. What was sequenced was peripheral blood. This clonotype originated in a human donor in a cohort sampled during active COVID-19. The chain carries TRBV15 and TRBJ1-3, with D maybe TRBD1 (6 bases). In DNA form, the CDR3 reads TGTGCCACCAGCCCCCGGGGGGCAGGGAGAAACACCATATATTTT. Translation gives CATSPRGAGRNTIYF.